This T cell receptor (beta chain) emerged from a study of regulatory T cells in long-lasting Graves disease. Study-level information: Over 5 years on antithyroid drugs plus positive TSH receptor antibodies marked Graves' disease as persistent. General study results and limits: Accuracy might have suffered from few samples. Shared public clonotypes totalled approximately 3,000 in persistent patients, compared with 966 in new patients.

Arm-PCR of CDR3 regions with iRepertoire HTBI primers generated TCR beta libraries. TCRdb reprocessed the multiplex PCR reads with MiXCR, giving one entry per CDR3 protein. Of under 500,000 distinct CDR3 sequences in the sample, around 20% are singletons; the top ten hold less than 25%. About this clonotype itself: Its antigen is undetermined. Germline and junction disagree at one end, which may indicate a read error.

Specified time point: persistent/refractory GD, antithyroid drugs over 5 years with positive TRAb. PBMCs provided the RNA from which the TCR library was made. The clonotype was recovered from a female donor with Graves disease. The sequencing used peripheral blood mononuclear cells (PBMCs), collected when the disease was refractory, from a patient treated with antithyroid drugs.

CDR3 in amino acids: CASGLVGMNTEAFF. The DNA for the CDR3 is TGTGCCAGCGGCTTAGTGGGGATGAACACTGAAGCTTTCTTT. The V and J genes are TRBV7-2 and TRBJ1-1, with D hard to call. CDR3 length equals 14 residues. Germline CDR1 is SGHTA and CDR2 is FQGNSA.